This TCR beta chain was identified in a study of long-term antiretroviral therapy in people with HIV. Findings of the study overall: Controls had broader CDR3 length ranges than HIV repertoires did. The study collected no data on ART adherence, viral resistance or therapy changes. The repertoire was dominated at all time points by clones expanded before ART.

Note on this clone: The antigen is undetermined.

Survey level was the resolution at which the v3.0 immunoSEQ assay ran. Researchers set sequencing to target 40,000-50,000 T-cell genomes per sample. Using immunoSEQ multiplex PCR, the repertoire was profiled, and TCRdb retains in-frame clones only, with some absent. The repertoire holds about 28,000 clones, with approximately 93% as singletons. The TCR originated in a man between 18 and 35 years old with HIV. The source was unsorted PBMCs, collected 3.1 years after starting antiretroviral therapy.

The CDR3: CASSLDRLAGERQFF. The CDR3 nucleotides read TGTGCCAGCAGCTTAGACCGACTAGCGGGAGAGAGGCAGTTCTTC. The chain joins TRBV7-9 to TRBJ2-1, with 12 bases that match TRBD2. The CDR3 runs to 15 residues. The germline gives CDR1 SEHNR, CDR2 FQNEAQ (reference sequence). The V and J ends lost 1 base and 12 bases, in that order; junction bases with no gene match: 7.